Each of the 20 T cell receptor beta chains below was sequenced from the same sample in a study of blood T cell repertoires in COVID-19. Some clones are missing from TCRdb's copy, which holds only in-frame ones; the method was immunoSEQ multiplex PCR. The sample records 150,000 to 180,000 clones, around 85% being singletons. The sequenced sample consisted of peripheral blood. These receptors were obtained from a woman in her seventies with acute or convalescent COVID-19.

The V gene is TRBV4-2, the J gene TRBJ1-4; TRBD1 aligns across 7 bases. Germline assignment: CDR1 LGHNA and CDR2 YNFKEQ. V was clipped by 4 bases and J by 5 bases; unmatched bases: 4. This CDR3 has 14 residues. CDR3 loop: CASSRTGLNEKLFF. DNA of the CDR3: TGTGCCAGCAGCCGGACAGGCCTGAATGAAAAACTGTTTTTT.

The CDR3 region is CASREYRNNSPLHF. DNA for the CDR3: TGTGCCAGCAGGGAGTATCGGAATAATTCACCCCTCCACTTT. The chain uses TRBV6-5 and TRBJ1-6; D is ambiguous. Germline V gene lookup returns CDR1 MNHEY and CDR2 SVGAGI. Deletions cut 6 bases from V and 5 bases from J, with 11 bases between. The CDR3 consists of 14 residues.

The V call is TRBV29-1, the J call TRBJ1-2; no definite D call. The germline gives CDR1 SQVTM, CDR2 ANQGSEA. V lost 4 bases and J lost 0, with 9 bases in between. The CDR3 sequence is 13 residues long. The CDR3, as DNA: TGCAGCGTTGTTGCCAGTTCTAACTATGGCTACACCTTC. It translates to CSVVASSNYGYTF.

The chain joins TRBV27 to TRBJ1-4; D might be TRBD1 (6 bases). The V end was cut by 4 bases, the J end by 12 bases, with 15 bases between. The CDR3 has 13 amino acids. Germline V gene lookup returns CDR1 MNHEY and CDR2 SMNVEV (reference sequence). The CDR3 DNA is TGTGCCAGCAGTTGGGAGCCGGGACACCAACTGTTTTTT. Translating it yields CASSWEPGHQLFF. Using reference TRBV27 and TRBJ1-4 for the parts outside the CDR3, the full variable domain is EAQVTQNPRYLITVTGKKLTVTCSQNMNHEYMSWYRQDPGLGLRQIYYSMNVEVTDKGDVPEGYKVSRKEKRNFPLILESPSPNQTSLYFCASSWEPGHQLFFGSGTQLSVL.

The CDR3 sequence: CASSLNLRQGETQYF. The CDR3 coding sequence is TGTGCCAGCAGCTTAAATTTGAGACAGGGAGAGACCCAGTACTTC. The V call is TRBV11-1, the J call TRBJ2-5; 7 nucleotides line up with TRBD1. Germline trimming cut 2 bases from V and 4 bases from J; bases unmatched to any gene: 7. Germline V gives CDR1 SGHAT, CDR2 FQDESV (reference sequence). The CDR3 contains 15 residues.

This chain uses TRBV15 with TRBJ1-5; D not certain. The length of the CDR3 is 13 residues. Per the germline V gene, CDR1 is LNHNV and CDR2 is YYDKDF (reference sequence). Between the trimmed V and J ends, which lost 4 bases and 2 bases, there was a span of 6 bases. The CDR3 DNA reads TGTGCCACCAGCAAGGGAGGCAATCAGCCCCAGCATTTT. Its translation is CATSKGGNQPQHF.

J is TRBJ2-3 and V is TRBV5-6; 8 bases line up with TRBD2. CDR3 length: 16 amino acids. The germline V gene has CDR1 SGHDT and CDR2 YYEEEE. Trimming cost V 1 base and J 9 bases; bases outside gene matches: 13. The CDR3 loop is CASSLRLAGRSGTQYF. For the CDR3, the DNA is TGTGCCAGCAGCTTGCGGCTAGCGGGCAGGTCGGGCACGCAGTATTTT.

CDR3 protein: CASSKSGGANNEQFF. The DNA for the CDR3 is TGTGCCAGTAGTAAAAGCGGGGGGGCTAACAATGAGCAGTTCTTC. This sequence joins TRBV19 and TRBJ2-1; 10 bases fit TRBD2. This CDR3 is built from 15 residues. The V gene end was trimmed by 4 bases and the J gene end by 5 bases; junction bases not matched to a gene: 5. Germline V gene lookup returns CDR1 LNHDA and CDR2 SQIVND (reference sequence).

The chain employs TRBV11-2 and TRBJ2-5, with 11 bases fitting TRBD2. J was trimmed by 5 bases and V by 5 bases; bases with no gene match: 13. Germline CDR1 is SGHAT and CDR2 is FQNNGV. The CDR3 is 17 amino acids. This CDR3 reads CASSLRTLAGGKETQYF. CDR3 nucleotide sequence: TGTGCCAGCAGCCTTAGAACCCTAGCGGGGGGTAAGGAGACCCAGTACTTC.

The V gene is TRBV3-1 (or the pseudogene TRBV3-2), the J gene TRBJ2-1; D ambiguous. The germline CDR1 and CDR2 sequences are LGHDT and YNNKEL (reference sequence). The CDR3 is 11 residues long. V lost 6 bases and J 15 bases, leaving 15 bases between the germline ends. CDR3 region: CASSPGPGRFF. For the CDR3, the DNA is TGTGCCAGCAGTCCAGGCCCTGGTAGGTTCTTC.

J is TRBJ2-5 and V is TRBV3-1 (or the pseudogene TRBV3-2); 7 bases are shared with TRBD1. V shed 3 bases, J shed 14 bases, and the junction held 12 bases outside the gene matches. CDR3 length: 13 amino acids. Germline values: CDR1 LGHDT, CDR2 YNNKEL (reference sequence). In nucleotides, the CDR3 is TGTGCCAGCAGCCACGCCATTCGGACAGGCCATTACTTC. This translates into CASSHAIRTGHYF.

This chain joins TRBV2 and TRBJ2-2; tentatively, D is TRBD2 (5 bases). Germline CDR1 SNHLY, CDR2 FYNNEI. The CDR3 totals 14 residues. Between the trimmed V and J ends, which lost 5 bases and 5 bases, there was a span of 12 bases. As DNA, the CDR3 is TGTGCCAGCAGTCTCGCGGGCTGGACCGGGGAGCTGTTTTTT. Protein: CASSLAGWTGELFF. Supplemented by reference TRBV2 and TRBJ2-2, the full variable domain reads EPEVTQTPSHQVTQMGQEVILRCVPISNHLYFYWYRQILGQKVEFLVSFYNNEISEKSEIFDDQFSVERPDGSNFTLKIRSTKLEDSAMYFCASSLAGWTGELFFGEGSRLTVL.

The sample holds a few counts of this clone. V is TRBV3-1 (or the pseudogene TRBV3-2) and J is TRBJ1-3; D not resolved. Trimming left V 1 base short and J 0 bases short, with 19 bases between. There are 19 residues in the CDR3. Per the germline V gene, CDR1 is LGHDT and CDR2 is YNNKEL (reference sequence). CDR3 DNA sequence: TGTGCCAGCAGCCAAGCCCCCTGGAAAGGACGGGGCTCTGGAAACACCATATATTTT. It encodes CASSQAPWKGRGSGNTIYF.

This clone was observed a single time. This chain links TRBV6-2 or TRBV6-3 with TRBJ2-5, with 9 positions matching TRBD2. This CDR3 contains 18 residues. In germline, CDR1 is MNHEY, CDR2 SVGEGT. The V segment lost 4 bases and the J segment 4 bases; nucleotides outside the gene matches: 16. This chain's CDR3 is CASSSHIASGVRRETQYF. The CDR3 nucleotides are TGTGCCAGCAGTTCTCATATTGCTAGCGGGGTCCGTCGAGAGACCCAGTACTTC.

The chain links TRBV15 to TRBJ1-4; D is perhaps TRBD1 (5 bases). There are 15 residues in the CDR3. From germline, CDR1 is LNHNV and CDR2 YYDKDF (reference sequence). Trimming removed 0 bases at V and 3 bases at J, with 8 bases between. CDR3 sequence: CATSREGGANEKLFF. Written as DNA, the CDR3 is TGTGCCACCAGCAGAGAGGGGGGTGCTAATGAAAAACTGTTTTTT.

The CDR3 coding sequence is TGTGCCAGCAGCGTAGAAGGGGGACATCTGAATGAAAAACTGTTTTTT. This sequence encodes CASSVEGGHLNEKLFF. The chain carries TRBV9 and TRBJ1-4, with D possibly being TRBD1 (6 bases). Germline V gene data show CDR1 as SGDLS and CDR2 as YYNGEE. The length of the CDR3 is 16 residues. The V end was cut by 0 bases, the J end by 5 bases, with 14 bases between.

This clone appeared once. J is TRBJ1-5 and V is TRBV5-1, with D possibly matching TRBD1 (5 bases). The germline V and J ends were trimmed by 0 bases and 4 bases, with 11 bases remaining between them. The CDR3 has 15 residues. CDR1 and CDR2 from the germline V gene are SGHRS and YFSETQ. CDR3 DNA: TGCGCCAGCAGCTTGGTGCCGGGACTGAATCAGCCCCAGCATTTT. Translation: CASSLVPGLNQPQHF.

This chain connects TRBV7-2 to TRBJ2-4; TRBD2 is a possible D gene (6 bases). Germline loops: CDR1 SGHTA, CDR2 FQGNSA. The CDR3 runs 14 residues. V was trimmed by 4 bases and J by 4 bases, leaving 11 bases between them. The CDR3 protein is CASSSWGEKNIQYF. In DNA, the CDR3 is TGTGCCAGCAGCTCCTGGGGGGAAAAAAACATTCAGTACTTC.

The V and J genes are TRBV15 and TRBJ1-2; D is possibly TRBD1 (5 bases). V lost 3 bases and J 7 bases, leaving 9 bases between the germline ends. The CDR3 runs to 12 residues. In germline, CDR1 is LNHNV, CDR2 YYDKDF (reference sequence). The CDR3 region is CATSSEGLGYTF. For the CDR3, the DNA is TGTGCCACCAGCAGTGAGGGACTTGGCTACACCTTC. The entire variable domain, with the rest obtained from reference TRBV15 and TRBJ1-2, is as follows: DAMVIQNPRYQVTQFGKPVTLSCSQTLNHNVMYWYQQKSSQAPKLLFHYYDKDFNNEADTPDNFQSRRPNTSFCFLDIRSPGLGDTAMYLCATSSEGLGYTFGSGTRLTVV.

The chain is built from TRBV4-3 and TRBJ1-4, with TRBD1 matching over 8 bases. The CDR3 is made up of 15 amino acids. J lost 5 bases, V lost 1 base, and 3 bases had no gene match. CDR1 LGHNA and CDR2 YSLEER come from the germline V gene. This CDR3 reads CASSQGAGGNEKLFF. The CDR3 DNA reads as TGCGCCAGCAGCCAAGGAGCAGGGGGCAATGAAAAACTGTTTTTT.